This record concerns one T cell receptor (beta chain) sequence. Using immunoSEQ multiplex PCR, the repertoire was profiled, and TCRdb retains in-frame clones only, with some absent. This sample carries more than 70,000 clones, roughly 80% of them seen once, and the ten largest clones take under 35%. These data belong to a study of blood T cell repertoires in COVID-19. The CDR3 contains 15 residues. The J segment lost 2 bases and the V segment lost 4 bases, leaving 4 bases of the junction unmatched. CDR1 and CDR2 from the germline V gene are SNHLY and FYNNEI. The source material was peripheral blood. V is TRBV2 and J is TRBJ2-5; 10 positions agree with TRBD2. The clonotype comes from a human donor in a cohort sampled during active COVID-19. This CDR3 reads CASSAIAGGQETQYF. Here the CDR3 DNA reads TGTGCCAGCAGTGCGATAGCGGGGGGACAAGAGACCCAGTACTTC.